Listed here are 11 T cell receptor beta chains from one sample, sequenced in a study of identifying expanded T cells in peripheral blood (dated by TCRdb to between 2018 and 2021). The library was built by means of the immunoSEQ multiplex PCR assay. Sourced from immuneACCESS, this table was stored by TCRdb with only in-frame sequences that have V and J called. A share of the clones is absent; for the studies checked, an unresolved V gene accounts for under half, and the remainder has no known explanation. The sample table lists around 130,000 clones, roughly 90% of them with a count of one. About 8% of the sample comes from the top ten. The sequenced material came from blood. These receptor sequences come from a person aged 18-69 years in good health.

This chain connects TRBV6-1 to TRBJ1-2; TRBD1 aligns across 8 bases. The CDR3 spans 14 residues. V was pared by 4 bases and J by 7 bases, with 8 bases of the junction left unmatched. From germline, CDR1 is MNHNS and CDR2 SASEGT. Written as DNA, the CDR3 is TGTGCCAGCAGTGGCCTGACAGGGGATCTTGGCTACACCTTC. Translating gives CASSGLTGDLGYTF.

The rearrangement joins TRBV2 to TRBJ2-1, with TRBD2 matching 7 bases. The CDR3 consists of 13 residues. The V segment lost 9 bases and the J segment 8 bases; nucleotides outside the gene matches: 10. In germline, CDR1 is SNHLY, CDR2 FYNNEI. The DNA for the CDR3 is TGTGCCAGAGACGGACTAGGGCGGGATGAGCAGTTCTTC. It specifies CARDGLGRDEQFF.

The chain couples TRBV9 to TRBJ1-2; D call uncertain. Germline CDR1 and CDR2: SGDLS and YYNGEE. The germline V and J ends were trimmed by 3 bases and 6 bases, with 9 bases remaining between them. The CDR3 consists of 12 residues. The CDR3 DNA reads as TGTGCCAGCAGCGCCTCTCATGATGGCTACACCTTC. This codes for CASSASHDGYTF.

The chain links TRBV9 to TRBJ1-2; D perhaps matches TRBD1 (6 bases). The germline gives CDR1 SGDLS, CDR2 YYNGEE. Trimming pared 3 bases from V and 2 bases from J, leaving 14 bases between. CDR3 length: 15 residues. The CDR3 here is CASSANPGHNYGYTF. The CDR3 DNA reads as TGTGCCAGCAGCGCTAATCCGGGACACAACTATGGCTACACCTTC.

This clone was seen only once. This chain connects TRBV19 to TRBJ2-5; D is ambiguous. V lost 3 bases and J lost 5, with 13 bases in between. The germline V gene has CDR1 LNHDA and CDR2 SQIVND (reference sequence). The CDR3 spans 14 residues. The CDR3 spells CASSMTSLGETQYF. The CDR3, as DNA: TGTGCCAGTAGTATGACGTCCCTGGGGGAGACCCAGTACTTC.

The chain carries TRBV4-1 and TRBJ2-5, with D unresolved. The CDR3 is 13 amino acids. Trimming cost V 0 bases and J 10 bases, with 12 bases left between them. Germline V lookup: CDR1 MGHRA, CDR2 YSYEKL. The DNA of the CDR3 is TGCGCCAGCAGCCAAGAGCACCAAACCTACCAGTACTTC. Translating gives CASSQEHQTYQYF.

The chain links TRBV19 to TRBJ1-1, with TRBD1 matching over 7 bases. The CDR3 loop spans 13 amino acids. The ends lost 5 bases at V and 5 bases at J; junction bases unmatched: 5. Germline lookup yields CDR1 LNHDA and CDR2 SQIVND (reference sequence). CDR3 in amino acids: CASSPGGRTEAFF. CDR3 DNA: TGTGCCAGTAGTCCAGGGGGTCGAACTGAAGCTTTCTTT.

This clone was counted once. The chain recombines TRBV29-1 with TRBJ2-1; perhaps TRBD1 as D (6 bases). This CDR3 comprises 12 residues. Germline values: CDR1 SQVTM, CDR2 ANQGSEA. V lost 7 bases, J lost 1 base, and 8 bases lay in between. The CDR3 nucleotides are TGCAGCGGGGGGCCATCCTACAATGAGCAGTTCTTC. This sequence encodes CSGGPSYNEQFF.

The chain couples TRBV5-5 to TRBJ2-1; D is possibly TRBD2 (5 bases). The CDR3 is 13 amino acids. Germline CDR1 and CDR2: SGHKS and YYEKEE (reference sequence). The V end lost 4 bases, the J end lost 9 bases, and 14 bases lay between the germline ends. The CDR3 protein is CASSPGSGIEQFF. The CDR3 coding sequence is TGTGCCAGCAGCCCAGGATCCGGGATTGAGCAGTTCTTC. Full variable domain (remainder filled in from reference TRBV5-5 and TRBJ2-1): DAGVTQSPTHLIKTRGQQVTLRCSPISGHKSVSWYQQVLGQGPQFIFQYYEKEERGRGNFPDRFSARQFPNYSSELNVNALLLGDSALYLCASSPGSGIEQFFGPGTRLTVL.

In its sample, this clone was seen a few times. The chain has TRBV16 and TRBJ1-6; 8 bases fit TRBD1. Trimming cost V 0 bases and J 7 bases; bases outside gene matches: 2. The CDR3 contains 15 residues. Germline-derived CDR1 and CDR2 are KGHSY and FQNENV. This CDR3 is CASSQSRQGNSPLHF. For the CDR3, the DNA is TGTGCCAGCAGCCAATCGAGACAGGGGAATTCACCCCTCCACTTT.

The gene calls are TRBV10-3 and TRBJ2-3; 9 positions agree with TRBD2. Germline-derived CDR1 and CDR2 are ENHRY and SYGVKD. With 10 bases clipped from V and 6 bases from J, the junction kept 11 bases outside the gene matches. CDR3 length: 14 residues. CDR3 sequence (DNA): TGTGCCACCGGAGGACGGAGCGGGAGGGATACGCAGTATTTT. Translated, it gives CATGGRSGRDTQYF.